Below, 19 T cell receptor beta chains from the same sample are listed, as sequenced in a study of blood T cell repertoires in COVID-19. Profiling relied on immunoSEQ multiplex PCR, and the TCRdb table lists in-frame clones only, not all of them. The repertoire holds some 250,000 clones, with roughly 86% as singletons. The specimen sequenced was peripheral blood. All receptors come from a woman younger than 45 who had recovered from COVID-19.

The V gene is TRBV6-2 or TRBV6-3, the J gene TRBJ2-1, with a possible D match to TRBD2 (7 bases). Germline CDR1 reads MNHEY; CDR2 reads SVGEGT. CDR3 length equals 18 residues. The V and J ends lost 1 base and 5 bases respectively, with 21 bases between them. Here the CDR3 reads CASSYYTGKLGGDNEQFF. The CDR3 bases are TGTGCCAGCAGTTACTACACAGGGAAGTTAGGGGGGGACAATGAGCAGTTCTTC.

V usage is TRBV5-6 and J usage is TRBJ2-7; 9 nucleotides match TRBD1. The CDR3 is 14 amino acids. The germline gives CDR1 SGHDT, CDR2 YYEEEE. V dropped 3 bases and J dropped 7; count of bases not matched to a gene: 8. The CDR3 reads CASSWGTGSREQYF. The DNA for the CDR3 is TGTGCCAGCAGCTGGGGGACAGGGTCGAGGGAGCAGTACTTC.

The sample holds one count of this clone. The chain is built from TRBV5-1 and TRBJ1-3, with 8 bases lining up with TRBD1. Germline CDR1 is SGHRS and CDR2 is YFSETQ. The V segment lost 4 bases and the J segment 0 bases; nucleotides outside the gene matches: 6. The CDR3 extends over 16 amino acids. CDR3 residues: CASSLPTGDSGNTIYF. DNA for the CDR3: TGCGCCAGCAGCCTACCGACAGGGGACTCTGGAAACACCATATATTTT.

CDR3 sequence (DNA): TGTGCCAGCAGCGTAACTGGGAACACCGGGGAGCTGTTTTTT. Protein: CASSVTGNTGELFF. V and J are TRBV9 and TRBJ2-2; the D is unclear. CDR1 SGDLS and CDR2 YYNGEE come from the germline V gene. The germline V and J ends were trimmed by 1 base and 1 base, with 5 bases remaining between them. The CDR3 spans 14 residues. Full variable domain (missing parts from reference TRBV9 and TRBJ2-2): DSGVTQTPKHLITATGQRVTLRCSPRSGDLSVYWYQQSLDQGLQFLIQYYNGEERAKGNILERFSAQQFPDLHSELNLSSLELGDSALYFCASSVTGNTGELFFGEGSRLTVL.

For this clone: A junction boundary mismatches the germline segment, possibly from a read error. V and J are TRBV2 and TRBJ2-4; the D gene is possibly TRBD2 (6 bases). There are 13 residues in the CDR3. CDR1 and CDR2 (germline): SNHLY, FYNNEI. The DNA for the CDR3 is TGTGCCAGCAGTGAGTTTTACGGGTCGCGGGACCGCTTC. Amino acid sequence: CASSEFYGSRDRF.

The sample holds one count of this clone. The chain links TRBV5-1 to TRBJ1-2; TRBD1 agrees at 10 bases. V shed 4 bases, J shed 6 bases, and the junction held 15 bases outside the gene matches. The germline gives CDR1 SGHRS, CDR2 YFSETQ. The CDR3 has 17 amino acids. The DNA for the CDR3 is TGCGCCAGCAGCATAACCGGGACAGGGGACCTAACTAATGGCTACACCTTC. Translating it yields CASSITGTGDLTNGYTF.

CDR3 amino acids: CASSGVVHPGGGEQFF. DNA for the CDR3: TGTGCCAGCAGCGGAGTAGTGCACCCCGGGGGGGGTGAGCAGTTCTTC. The chain recombines TRBV2 with TRBJ2-1; 8 bases are shared with TRBD2. Trimming took 6 bases from V and 9 from J; bases not matched to a gene: 16. Germline V gene lookup returns CDR1 SNHLY and CDR2 FYNNEI. CDR3 length: 16 amino acids.

The V gene is TRBV6-5, the J gene TRBJ2-7; no definite D call. Germline loops: CDR1 MNHEY, CDR2 SVGAGI. The CDR3 contains 16 residues. Trimming stripped 0 bases from V and 0 bases from J, with 12 bases between. The CDR3 region has the DNA TGTGCCAGCAGTTACTCGAATCGAACCTACTCCTACGAGCAGTACTTC. This sequence encodes CASSYSNRTYSYEQYF.

V gene TRBV3-1 (or the pseudogene TRBV3-2) combines with J gene TRBJ2-5; D call uncertain. CDR1 and CDR2 (germline): LGHDT, YNNKEL (reference sequence). CDR3 length: 13 amino acids. Trimming cost V 1 base and J 2 bases, with 5 bases left between them. The DNA of the CDR3 is TGTGCCAGCAGCCAAGCTGTACAAGAGACCCAGTACTTC. Its translation: CASSQAVQETQYF.

The chain carries TRBV27 and TRBJ2-7, with 8 bases identical to TRBD2. CDR1 is MNHEY, CDR2 SMNVEV, per germline (reference sequence). The ends lost 4 bases at V and 4 bases at J; junction bases unmatched: 9. The CDR3 is made up of 15 amino acids. The CDR3 coding sequence is TGTGCCAGCAGTTCACAAGCGGGACTAGATTACGAGCAGTACTTC. Its translation: CASSSQAGLDYEQYF.

The gene calls are TRBV18 and TRBJ2-3, with a possible D match to TRBD2 (6 bases). CDR3 length: 13 residues. Germline V gene sequence: CDR1 KGHSH, CDR2 LQKENI. The V end lost 6 bases, the J end lost 5 bases, and 12 bases lay between the germline ends. The DNA for the CDR3 is TGTGCCAGCTCCCTGGGGGGAGTAGATACGCAGTATTTT. This translates into CASSLGGVDTQYF.

V is TRBV6-2 or TRBV6-3 and J is TRBJ1-5, with 9 bases identical to TRBD1. Germline V gene data show CDR1 as MNHEY and CDR2 as SVGEGT. This CDR3 comprises 14 residues. Trimming cost V 8 bases and J 8 bases; bases outside gene matches: 10. The CDR3 bases are TGTGCCAGCTGCCGGGACAGGGCTGGAGAGCCCCAGCATTTT. Its protein product is CASCRDRAGEPQHF.

The J gene is TRBJ2-1, the V gene TRBV9; D remains ambiguous. V was shortened by 4 bases and J by 0 bases, with 11 bases between the two germline ends. This CDR3 region has 15 residues. Germline CDR1 and CDR2: SGDLS and YYNGEE. The CDR3 DNA reads TGTGCCAGCAGCCCAACCCCCGGCTCCTACAATGAGCAGTTCTTC. It specifies CASSPTPGSYNEQFF.

The chain has TRBV12-5 and TRBJ1-5; D perhaps matches TRBD1 (5 bases). Trimming removed 2 bases at V and 8 bases at J, with 16 bases between. This CDR3 region has 15 residues. CDR1 LGHNT and CDR2 FRNRAP come from the germline V gene. The CDR3 DNA sequence: TGTGCTAGTGGTTTGATGGCTGGGGCTGGGGAGCCCCAGCATTTT. It specifies CASGLMAGAGEPQHF.

The chain is built from TRBV10-3 and TRBJ1-2; perhaps TRBD1 as D (6 bases). From germline, CDR1 is ENHRY and CDR2 SYGVKD. The V end was cut by 5 bases, the J end by 6 bases, with 16 bases between. The CDR3 extends over 14 amino acids. DNA for the CDR3: TGTGCCATCAGTAACGGGGGGGGCATACATGGCTACACCTTC. Translated, it gives CAISNGGGIHGYTF.

The chain has TRBV9 and TRBJ1-2; 9 bases map to TRBD1. CDR3 size: 15 residues. V dropped 4 bases and J dropped 5; count of bases not matched to a gene: 9. The germline V gene has CDR1 SGDLS and CDR2 YYNGEE. CDR3 DNA: TGTGCCAGCAGCCCAGAGACAGGGGGACGATATGGCTACACCTTC. Protein product: CASSPETGGRYGYTF.

This clone appeared once. The gene calls are TRBV27 and TRBJ1-4; tentatively, D is TRBD1 (5 bases). The V gene lost 5 bases and the J gene lost 0 bases, with 13 bases spanning the gap. The CDR3 contains 16 residues. Germline V CDR1 and CDR2: MNHEY, SMNVEV (reference sequence). CDR3 sequence (DNA): TGTGCCAGCAGTCCACGGGGGTGGGCAACTAATGAAAAACTGTTTTTT. Protein product: CASSPRGWATNEKLFF.

This chain uses TRBV7-2 with TRBJ2-1, with 8 bases fitting TRBD2. Germline V gene data show CDR1 as SGHTA and CDR2 as FQGNSA. The CDR3 loop spans 14 amino acids. V shed 5 bases, J shed 15 bases, and the junction held 15 bases outside the gene matches. The CDR3 is CASSLDLRGVFVFF. The CDR3 DNA follows: TGTGCCAGCAGCCTGGACCTGCGGGGGGTGTTCGTGTTCTTC.

V and J are TRBV5-1 and TRBJ2-7; 14 bases fit TRBD2. This CDR3 is built from 14 residues. V lost 4 bases and J lost 6; bases outside the gene matches: 3. Per the germline V gene, CDR1 is SGHRS and CDR2 is YFSETQ. The CDR3 sequence: CASSPGLAGVEQYF. The CDR3 nucleotides read TGCGCCAGCAGCCCGGGACTAGCGGGGGTCGAGCAGTACTTC.